The 11 T cell receptor beta chains below were found in one sample sequenced in a study of blood T cells in healthy people across ages. A sample-barcoded 5' primer and a J-beta primer mix were used in a second PCR of roughly 7 to 11 cycles. From the 5' RACE reads, TCRdb called clonotypes with MiXCR, one entry per CDR3 protein. The data hold about 640,000 distinct CDR3 sequences, with 25% to 30% observed a single time. Sequenced material: blood. The source of these receptors is a woman older than 75 in good health.

This clonotype was detected many times. The gene calls are TRBV5-1 and TRBJ1-2; no clear D. With 4 bases removed from V and 8 bases from J, the gap between germline ends came to 15 bases. Per germline, CDR1 SGHRS and CDR2 YFSETQ. CDR3 length: 13 amino acids. CDR3 sequence (DNA): TGCGCCAGCAGCATGGAGGCCTTTGGGGGCTACACCTTC. Encoded protein: CASSMEAFGGYTF.

This clonotype came up many times. J is TRBJ2-7 and V is TRBV5-1; 9 bases fit TRBD1. The CDR3 is 13 residues long. Germline V gives CDR1 SGHRS, CDR2 YFSETQ. With 4 bases clipped from V and 6 bases from J, the junction kept 5 bases outside the gene matches. CDR3 protein: CASSAGTGREQYF. CDR3 nucleotide sequence: TGCGCCAGCAGCGCGGGGACAGGGCGCGAGCAGTACTTC.

This clonotype was observed a few times. V usage is TRBV29-1 and J usage is TRBJ2-3, with D hard to call. CDR3 length: 12 residues. V lost 5 bases, J lost 5 bases, and 11 bases lay in between. Germline CDR1 is SQVTM and CDR2 is ANQGSEA. The CDR3 nucleotides read TGCAGCGTTAGGACGGACGGAGATACGCAGTATTTT. It codes for CSVRTDGDTQYF.

The chain recombines TRBV2 with TRBJ1-5, with TRBD1 matching over 8 bases. CDR1 and CDR2 from the germline V gene are SNHLY and FYNNEI. The V and J ends lost 6 bases and 4 bases, in that order; junction bases with no gene match: 8. The length of the CDR3 is 15 residues. CDR3 nucleotide sequence: TGTGCCAGCAGGGCAGACAGGGGTGCTAATCAGCCCCAGCATTTT. Amino acids: CASRADRGANQPQHF.

Only a few counts were recorded for this clonotype. This chain uses TRBV6-2 or TRBV6-3 with TRBJ1-5; TRBD1 matches at 9 bases. Looked up from germline, CDR1 is MNHEY and CDR2 is SVGEGT. Unmatched junction bases numbered 19, after V lost 7 bases and J lost 6 bases. The CDR3 has 18 amino acids. The CDR3 loop is CASNQRGLTGGSSQPQHF. In nucleotides, the CDR3 is TGTGCCAGCAATCAACGGGGGTTAACAGGGGGCTCAAGTCAGCCCCAGCATTTT.

This clonotype was detected many times. The V gene is TRBV4-3, the J gene TRBJ2-6, with TRBD1 identical over 12 bases. Trimming cost V 4 bases and J 3 bases; bases outside gene matches: 13. This CDR3 contains 20 residues. Germline V gene data show CDR1 as LGHNA and CDR2 as YSLEER. CDR3 sequence: CASSLFGPGQGAGGANVLTF. The CDR3 DNA is TGCGCCAGCAGCCTGTTCGGACCGGGACAGGGGGCAGGTGGGGCCAACGTCCTGACTTTC.

Here the CDR3 reads CASSASPDRVLERFF. The CDR3, as DNA: TGTGCCAGCAGCGCCTCCCCGGACAGGGTATTGGAGAGGTTCTTC. The V gene is TRBV7-9, the J gene TRBJ2-1; the match to TRBD1 covers 8 bases. This CDR3 spans 15 amino acids. V trimming: 5 bases; J trimming: 15 bases; junction bases outside the gene matches: 18. The germline V gene has CDR1 SEHNR and CDR2 FQNEAQ (reference sequence).

This clonotype was detected many times. This chain uses TRBV27 with TRBJ2-3; the match to TRBD2 covers 8 bases. CDR1 is MNHEY, CDR2 SMNVEV, per germline (reference sequence). V was pared by 5 bases and J by 0 bases, with 4 bases of the junction left unmatched. The CDR3 has 15 residues. CDR3 sequence reads: CASSPLAGSTDTQYF. DNA for the CDR3: TGTGCCAGCAGTCCTTTAGCGGGGAGCACAGATACGCAGTATTTT.

A word on this clonotype: A much larger clone lies one base from this, so it may be a read error. Lacking the conserved final phenylalanine or tryptophan, this CDR3 likely reflects a read error. V gene TRBV5-1 combines with J gene TRBJ1-2, with D uncertain. The ends were cut back, 4 bases at V and 2 bases at J, with 12 bases in the middle. This CDR3 has 14 amino acids. Looked up from germline, CDR1 is SGHRS and CDR2 is YFSETQ. The CDR3 coding sequence is TGCGCCAGCAGCCAAGACACGAGGAACTATGGCTACACCTGC. Its translation is CASSQDTRNYGYTC.

This clonotype has a count of ten or more. The genes are TRBV12-3 or TRBV12-4 and TRBJ1-2; D is possibly TRBD1 (6 bases). V dropped 4 bases and J dropped 4 bases, with 10 bases sitting between them. This CDR3 spans 13 amino acids. The chain's CDR3 is CASSWTVSYGYTF. CDR3 nucleotide sequence: TGTGCCAGCAGTTGGACAGTGAGCTATGGCTACACCTTC.

This clonotype showed up many times. The DNA of the CDR3 is TGCAGTGCTAGAGGACAGTACTCCTACGAGCAGTACTTC. This sequence encodes CSARGQYSYEQYF. The V call is TRBV20-1, the J call TRBJ2-7; tentatively, D is TRBD1 (5 bases). The CDR3 contains 13 residues. Deletions cut 1 base from V and 0 bases from J, with 7 bases between. The V gene's germline CDR1 is DFQATT and CDR2 SNEGSKA (reference sequence).